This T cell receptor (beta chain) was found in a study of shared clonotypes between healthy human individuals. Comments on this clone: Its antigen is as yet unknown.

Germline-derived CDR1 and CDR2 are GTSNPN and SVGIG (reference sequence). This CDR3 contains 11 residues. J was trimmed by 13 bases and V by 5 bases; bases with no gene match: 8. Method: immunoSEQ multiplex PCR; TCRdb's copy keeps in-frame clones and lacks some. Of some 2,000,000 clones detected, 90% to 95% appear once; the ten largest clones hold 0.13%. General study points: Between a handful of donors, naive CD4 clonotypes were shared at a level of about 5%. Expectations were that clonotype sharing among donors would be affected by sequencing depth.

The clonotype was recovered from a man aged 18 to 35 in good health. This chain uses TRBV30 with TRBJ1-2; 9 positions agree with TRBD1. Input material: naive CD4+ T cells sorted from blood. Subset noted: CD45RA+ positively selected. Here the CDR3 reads CAWAGQGGPTF. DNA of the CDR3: TGTGCCTGGGCGGGACAGGGCGGGCCCACCTTC.